This TCR beta chain is drawn from a study of CD8+ T cells in alopecia areata. Looking at the study overall: Treated patients took oral tofacitinib at 5 to 10 mg twice daily. Overall study results and limits: There were also resident alphabeta T cells of normal skin sequenced in scalp samples. Higher clonality than in normal scalp was seen in lesional scalp, especially alopecia totalis/universalis.

Sorting of PBMCs yielded the CD4+ and CD8+ T cells. In this sample, this clone turned up a few times. As yet, its antigen is unknown. cDNA serving as the sequencing template came from extracted, reverse transcribed RNA. The method was immunoSEQ multiplex PCR; TCRdb's version includes in-frame clones alone and lacks a portion of them. The sample contains about 69,000 clones, 60% of which appear only once. This CDR3 has 13 amino acids. Germline values: CDR1 ENHRY, CDR2 SYGVKD. V was clipped by 10 bases and J by 3 bases; unmatched bases: 5. The TCR sequence derives from a human donor with alopecia areata. This chain joins TRBV10-3 and TRBJ2-1; 8 bases agree with TRBD1. The sample consisted of CD8+ T cells sorted from blood, taken at week 0. The CDR3 DNA sequence: TGTGCCACTGGGACAGGCGACTACAATGAGCAGTTCTTC. This gives the protein CATGTGDYNEQFF.